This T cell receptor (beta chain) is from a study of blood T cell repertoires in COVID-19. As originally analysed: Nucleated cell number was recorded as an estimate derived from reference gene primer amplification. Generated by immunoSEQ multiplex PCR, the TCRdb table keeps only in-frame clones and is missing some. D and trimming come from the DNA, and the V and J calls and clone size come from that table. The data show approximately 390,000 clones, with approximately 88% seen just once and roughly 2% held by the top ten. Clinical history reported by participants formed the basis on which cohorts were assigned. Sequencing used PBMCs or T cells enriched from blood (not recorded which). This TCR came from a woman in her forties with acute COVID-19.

CDR3 amino acids: CASSQDNGLEGGTEAFF. Written as DNA, the CDR3 is TGCGCCAGCAGCCAAGATAACGGTTTGGAGGGAGGAACTGAAGCTTTCTTT. The rearrangement links TRBV4-1 to TRBJ1-1; the D is unclear. In germline, CDR1 is MGHRA, CDR2 YSYEKL. The CDR3 length is 17 residues. Trimming removed 0 bases from V and 5 bases from J, with 19 bases in between.